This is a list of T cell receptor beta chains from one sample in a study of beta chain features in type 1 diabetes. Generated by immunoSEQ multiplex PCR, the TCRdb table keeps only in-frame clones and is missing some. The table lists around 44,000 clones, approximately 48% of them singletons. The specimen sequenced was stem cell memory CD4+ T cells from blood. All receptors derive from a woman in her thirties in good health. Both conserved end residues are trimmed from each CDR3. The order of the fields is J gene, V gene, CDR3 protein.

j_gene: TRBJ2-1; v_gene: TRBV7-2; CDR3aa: ASSQGGSSYNEQF
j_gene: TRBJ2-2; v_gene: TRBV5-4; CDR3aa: ASSLAGVDTGELF
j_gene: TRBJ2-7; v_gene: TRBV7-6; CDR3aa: ASKVAQSSYEQY
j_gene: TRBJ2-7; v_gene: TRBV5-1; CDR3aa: ASSLGWGDLTGTSGSYEQY
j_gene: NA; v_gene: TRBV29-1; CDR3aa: SVGSGRSYEQY
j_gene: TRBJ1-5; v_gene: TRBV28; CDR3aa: ASRPTGLRQPQD
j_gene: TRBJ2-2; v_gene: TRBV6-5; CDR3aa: ASSYISGSQFGELF
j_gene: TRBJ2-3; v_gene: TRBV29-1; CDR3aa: SIREREFTDTQY
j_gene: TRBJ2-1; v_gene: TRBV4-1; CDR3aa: ASSQSSGTKYNEQF
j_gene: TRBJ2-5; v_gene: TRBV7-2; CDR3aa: ASSLRGGETQY
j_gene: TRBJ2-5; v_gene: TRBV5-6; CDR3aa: ASSLVLAGGPFQETQY
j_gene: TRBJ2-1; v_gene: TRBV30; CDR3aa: ASLPPGLAWF
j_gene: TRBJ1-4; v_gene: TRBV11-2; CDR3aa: ASSSIEEKLF
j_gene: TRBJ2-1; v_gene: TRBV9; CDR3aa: ASSAGLAGAPPYNEQF
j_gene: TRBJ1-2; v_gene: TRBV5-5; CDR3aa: ASRDRSYGYT
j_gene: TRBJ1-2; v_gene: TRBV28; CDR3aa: ASSGADTSNYGYT
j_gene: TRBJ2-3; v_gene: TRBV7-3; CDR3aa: ASSQGLSTDTQY
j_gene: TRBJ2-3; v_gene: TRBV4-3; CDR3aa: ASSQVRERASDTQY
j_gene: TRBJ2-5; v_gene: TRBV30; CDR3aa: AWSIGQETQY
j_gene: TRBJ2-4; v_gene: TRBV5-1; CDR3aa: ASSSGTSVSKNIQY
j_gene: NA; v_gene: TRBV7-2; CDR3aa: ASSLGTSGFVSYEQY
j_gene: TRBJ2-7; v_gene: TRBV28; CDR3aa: ASSGGQGVSYEQY
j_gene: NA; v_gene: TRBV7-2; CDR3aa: ASSLDRLAGFDEQY
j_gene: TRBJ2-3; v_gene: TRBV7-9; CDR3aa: ASSPGQGTDTQY
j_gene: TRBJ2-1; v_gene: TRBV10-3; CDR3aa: AISGRGLAGLYNEQF
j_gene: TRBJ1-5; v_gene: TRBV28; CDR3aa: ASSSYSNQPQH
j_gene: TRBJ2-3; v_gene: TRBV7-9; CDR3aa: ASSSPGLAGVDTQY
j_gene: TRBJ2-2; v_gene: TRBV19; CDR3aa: ASSLIGGVSTGELF
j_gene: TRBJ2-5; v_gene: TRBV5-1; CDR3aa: ASRTSGSSDETQY
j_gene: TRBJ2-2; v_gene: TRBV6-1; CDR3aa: ATGGTGYTGELF
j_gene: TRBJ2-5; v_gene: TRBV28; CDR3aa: ASSPALQGHFETQY
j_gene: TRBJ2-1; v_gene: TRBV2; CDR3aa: ASGGLAGVNEQF
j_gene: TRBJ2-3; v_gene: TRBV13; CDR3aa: ASSLVGQGVDTQY
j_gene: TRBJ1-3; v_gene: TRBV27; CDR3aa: ASREGARNTIY
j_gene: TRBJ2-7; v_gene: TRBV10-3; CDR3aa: AISAEGVLGEQY
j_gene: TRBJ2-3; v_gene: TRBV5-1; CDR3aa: ASSLGRVTDTQY
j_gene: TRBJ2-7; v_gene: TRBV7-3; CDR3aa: ASSLTSAQSSYEQY
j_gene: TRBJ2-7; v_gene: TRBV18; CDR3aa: ASSPPGLAGGTAYEQY
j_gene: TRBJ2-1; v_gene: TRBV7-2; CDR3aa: ASSLGLGIGEQF
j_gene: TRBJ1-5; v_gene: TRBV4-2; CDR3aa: ASSQDSSAGNQPQH
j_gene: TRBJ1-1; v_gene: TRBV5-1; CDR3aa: ASSYEALGLTEAF
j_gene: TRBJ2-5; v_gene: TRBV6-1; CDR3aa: ATKDRAVETQY
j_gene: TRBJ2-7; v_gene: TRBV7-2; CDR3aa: ASSSRGGDAYEQY
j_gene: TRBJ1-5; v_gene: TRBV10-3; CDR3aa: AISVNSNQPQH
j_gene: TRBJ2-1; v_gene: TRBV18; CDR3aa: ASSPGQEQF
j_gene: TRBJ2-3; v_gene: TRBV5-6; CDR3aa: ASSLSQGADTQY